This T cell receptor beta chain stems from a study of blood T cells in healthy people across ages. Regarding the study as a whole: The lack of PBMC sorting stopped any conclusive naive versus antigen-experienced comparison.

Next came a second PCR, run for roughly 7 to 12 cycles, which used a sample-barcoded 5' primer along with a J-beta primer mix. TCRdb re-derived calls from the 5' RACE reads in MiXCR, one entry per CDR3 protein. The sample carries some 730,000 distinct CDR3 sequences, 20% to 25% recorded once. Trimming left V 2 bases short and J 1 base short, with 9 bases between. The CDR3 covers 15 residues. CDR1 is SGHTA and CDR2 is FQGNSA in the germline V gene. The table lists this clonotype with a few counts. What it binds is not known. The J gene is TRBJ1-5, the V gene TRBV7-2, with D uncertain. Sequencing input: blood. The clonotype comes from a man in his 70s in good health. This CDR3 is CASSLNFRSNQPQHF. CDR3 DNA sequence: TGTGCCAGCAGCTTAAATTTCAGAAGCAATCAGCCCCAGCATTTT.